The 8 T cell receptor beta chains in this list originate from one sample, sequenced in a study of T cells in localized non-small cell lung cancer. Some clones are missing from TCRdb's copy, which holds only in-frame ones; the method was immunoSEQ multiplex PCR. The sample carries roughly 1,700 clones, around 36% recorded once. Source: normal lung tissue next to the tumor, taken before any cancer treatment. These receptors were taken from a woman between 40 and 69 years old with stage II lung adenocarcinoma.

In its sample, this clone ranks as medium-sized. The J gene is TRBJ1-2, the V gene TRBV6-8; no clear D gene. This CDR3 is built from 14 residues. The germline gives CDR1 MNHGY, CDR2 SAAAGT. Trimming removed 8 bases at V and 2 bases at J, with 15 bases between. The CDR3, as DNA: TGTGCCAGCGGCAAGATACAGAGGAACTATGGCTACACCTTC. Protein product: CASGKIQRNYGYTF.

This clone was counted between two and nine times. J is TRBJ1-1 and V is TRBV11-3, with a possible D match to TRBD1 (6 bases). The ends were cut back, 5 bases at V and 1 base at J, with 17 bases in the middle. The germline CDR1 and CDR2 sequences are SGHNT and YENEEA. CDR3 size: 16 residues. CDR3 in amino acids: CASSPRGSGENTEAFF. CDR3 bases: TGTGCCAGCAGCCCCAGGGGTTCCGGAGAGAACACTGAAGCTTTCTTT.

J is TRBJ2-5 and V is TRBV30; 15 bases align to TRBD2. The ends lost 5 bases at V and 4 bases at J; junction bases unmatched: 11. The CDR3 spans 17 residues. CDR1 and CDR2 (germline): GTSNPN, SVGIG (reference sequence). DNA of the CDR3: TGTGCCTGGTCCGGACTAGCGGGGGGGCAGGGTATAGAGACCCAGTACTTC. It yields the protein CAWSGLAGGQGIETQYF.

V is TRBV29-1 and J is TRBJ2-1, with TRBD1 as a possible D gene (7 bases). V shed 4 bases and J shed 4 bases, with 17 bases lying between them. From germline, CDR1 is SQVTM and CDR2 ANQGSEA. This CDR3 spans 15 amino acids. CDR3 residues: CSVGRRDRSYNEQFF. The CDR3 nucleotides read TGCAGCGTTGGTAGGCGGGACAGATCTTACAATGAGCAGTTCTTC.

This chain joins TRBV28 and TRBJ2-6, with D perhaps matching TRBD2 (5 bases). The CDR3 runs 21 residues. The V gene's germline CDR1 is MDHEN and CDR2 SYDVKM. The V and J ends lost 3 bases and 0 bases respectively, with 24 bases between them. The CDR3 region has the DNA TGTGCCAGCAGTTTTATGGGAGTAATGGCAGGCGTCAGCTCTGGGGCCAACGTCCTGACTTTC. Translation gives CASSFMGVMAGVSSGANVLTF.

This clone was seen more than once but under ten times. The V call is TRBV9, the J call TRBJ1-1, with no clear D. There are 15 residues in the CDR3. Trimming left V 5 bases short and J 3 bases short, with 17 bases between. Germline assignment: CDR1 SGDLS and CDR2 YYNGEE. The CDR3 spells CASSEEGLYHTEAFF. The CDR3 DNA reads TGTGCCAGCAGTGAAGAAGGTCTTTACCACACTGAAGCTTTCTTT. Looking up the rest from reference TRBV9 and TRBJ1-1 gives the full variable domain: DSGVTQTPKHLITATGQRVTLRCSPRSGDLSVYWYQQSLDQGLQFLIQYYNGEERAKGNILERFSAQQFPDLHSELNLSSLELGDSALYFCASSEEGLYHTEAFFGQGTRLTVV.

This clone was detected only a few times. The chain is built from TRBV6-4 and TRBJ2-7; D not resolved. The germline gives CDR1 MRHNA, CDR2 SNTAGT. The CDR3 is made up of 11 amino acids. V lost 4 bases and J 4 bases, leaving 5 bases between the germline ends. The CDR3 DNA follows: TGTGCCAGCAGTGCAGGTTACGAGCAGTACTTC. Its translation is CASSAGYEQYF.

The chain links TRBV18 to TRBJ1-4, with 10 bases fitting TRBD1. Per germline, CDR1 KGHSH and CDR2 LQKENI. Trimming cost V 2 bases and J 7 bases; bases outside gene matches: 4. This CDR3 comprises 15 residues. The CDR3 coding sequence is TGTGCCAGCTCACCAAAGGACAGGGGGGGTGAAAAACTGTTTTTT. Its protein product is CASSPKDRGGEKLFF.